This T cell receptor beta chain was captured by sequencing in a study of cytomegalovirus exposure and HLA in healthy donors. Primers: 60 Vbeta forward and 13 Jbeta reverse. TCRdb keeps only in-frame clones here, not all; method: immunoSEQ multiplex PCR. The repertoire holds 100,000 or so clones, with over 70% as singletons. Sequencing was carried out using PBMCs. This receptor was obtained from a woman aged 40 to 50 in good health and CMV-seropositive.

CDR3 residues: CASSRWTPGSGELFF. The CDR3 bases are TGCGCCAGCAGCCGGTGGACCCCAGGGTCCGGGGAGCTGTTTTTT. The chain carries TRBV5-1 and TRBJ2-2; tentatively, D is TRBD1 (5 bases). The CDR3 is 15 amino acids. Per the germline V gene, CDR1 is SGHRS and CDR2 is YFSETQ. V was pared by 4 bases and J by 6 bases, with 16 bases between.